Listed below are T cell receptor beta chains from one sample, sequenced in a study of T cells in localized non-small cell lung cancer. The table came from immunoSEQ multiplex PCR; TCRdb's copy has only in-frame clones and leaves some out. The repertoire holds approximately 70,000 clones, with 80% to 90% as singletons. The sequencing used PBMCs, collected before any cancer treatment. The origin of the receptors is a man aged 35-75 years with stage II lung adenocarcinoma. The CDR3 runs from the conserved cysteine through the conserved F or W.

TRBV19	TRBJ2-7	CASSADSSYEQYF
TRBV29-1	TRBJ1-2	CSETRANYGYTF
TRBV4-2	TRBJ1-3	CASSQEGGLAGNTIYF
TRBV2	TRBJ2-7	CASRQGESYEQYF
TRBV6-1	TRBJ1-5	CASSEEVPSLTGLNQPQHF
TRBV5-1	TRBJ1-2	CASSSHRVENYGYTF
TRBV5-1	TRBJ2-1	CASSLGVANEQFF
TRBV11-3	TRBJ2-1	CASSSTGGGEQFF
TRBV14	TRBJ2-1	CASSQEREDPSYNEQFF
TRBV5-6	TRBJ2-1	CASSLDWNYNEQFF
TRBV9	TRBJ2-7	CASSVAPSGSTYEQYF
TRBV6-6	TRBJ2-2	CASSQGTFAGELFF
TRBV4-1	TRBJ2-1	CASSQELARAYNEQFF
TRBV6-5	TRBJ1-3	CASGTGFLDTIYF
TRBV9	TRBJ1-3	CASSVGIRQGESGNTIYF
TRBV5-1	TRBJ2-1	CASSLGQTSGIYNEQFF
TRBV11-2	TRBJ1-1	CASSLTTQGWNTEAFF
TRBV5-4	TRBJ1-1	CASSFTVNTEAFF
TRBV19	TRBJ1-5	CASVNRDSYNQPQHF
TRBV27	TRBJ1-4	CASSSKPLSPPYEKLFF
TRBV5-4	TRBJ1-1	CASSLRDRGTEAFF
TRBV6-6	TRBJ2-4	CASSTRAGYIQYF
TRBV6-1	TRBJ2-1	CASSTGGGYEQFF
TRBV4-3	TRBJ2-2	CASSQDHGDGELFF
TRBV7-8	TRBJ2-1	CASSFGLDSYNEQFF
TRBV5-1	TRBJ2-4	CASSSDRGNIQYF
TRBV7-9	TRBJ1-2	CASSLEGPAYGYTF
TRBV7-3	TRBJ2-3	CASSFRGGSTDTQYF
TRBV2	TRBJ2-5	CASGRALETQYF
TRBV7-2	TRBJ2-5	CASSLGGQGETQYF
TRBV6-6	TRBJ1-1	CASSYPPGTVNTEAFF
TRBV7-6	TRBJ2-3	CASSLTGGGQWDTQYF
TRBV19	TRBJ2-3	CASSITPGADTQYF
TRBV7-2	TRBJ1-1	CASSFQTENTEAFF
TRBV29-1	TRBJ2-4	CSVEDRTETNIQYF
TRBV7-9	TRBJ1-1	CASSLGQGLTEAFF
TRBV4-3	TRBJ2-1	CASSQDGWVEMVARGEQFF
TRBV9	TRBJ1-3	CASSVDGGGTWLSGNTIYF
TRBV30	TRBJ1-2	CAWSLAAISNYGYTF
TRBV28	TRBJ1-2	CASSLTGTFYGYTF
TRBV19	TRBJ2-7	CASSIAGTDSYEQYF
TRBV10-2	TRBJ2-7	CASSEPRQDSYEQYF
TRBV13	TRBJ1-1	CASSWTGGRNTEAFF
TRBV9	TRBJ1-2	CASSVPGTDYTF
TRBV13	TRBJ1-1	CASSSLYTEAFF
TRBV10-3	TRBJ1-5	CAISERWDQPQHF
TRBV7-9	TRBJ2-7	CASSLARQSSYEQYF
TRBV27	TRBJ1-2	CASSLLDGQGLDGYTF
TRBV6-5	TRBJ1-1	CASSYSTGMNTEAFF
TRBV2	TRBJ2-1	CASSERQPAYNEQFF
TRBV19	TRBJ1-2	CASSEAGDGYTF
TRBV11-3	TRBJ2-7	CASSLSSVASYEQYF
TRBV6-5	TRBJ2-2	CASRKAGVEAGELFF
TRBV10-3	TRBJ2-7	CAISEGTGFYEQYF
TRBV19	TRBJ1-2	CASRGQGFYGYTF
TRBV21-1	TRBJ2-1	CASSKDLSSGSSFEQFF
TRBV6-5	TRBJ2-7	CAATSGTNEQYF
TRBV7-9	TRBJ1-2	CASSLVNYGYTF
TRBV14	TRBJ1-5	CASSQDRNQPQHF
TRBV10-3	TRBJ2-7	CAISPDGGFSYEQYF